The 9 T cell receptor beta chains reported below all come from one sample, sequenced in a study. Treg sorting used a CD4+CD25+CD127-/low gate. TCRdb reanalysed the 5' RACE reads using MiXCR and keeps one entry per CDR3 protein. The sample lists approximately 57,000 distinct CDR3 sequences, around 20% seen once, with 3% to 4% in the top ten. Sequenced material: tumor-infiltrating Tregs sorted from the breast tumor. Every receptor here comes from a female donor with breast cancer.

This clonotype was detected many times. The chain combines TRBV5-1 with TRBJ1-2, with unresolved D. Trimming removed 0 bases at V and 5 bases at J, with 8 bases between. The CDR3 spans 13 residues. CDR1 is SGHRS and CDR2 is YFSETQ in the germline V gene. This CDR3 is CASSLEAAYGYTF. Written as DNA, the CDR3 is TGCGCCAGCAGCTTGGAAGCCGCTTATGGCTACACCTTC. Full variable domain (remainder filled in from reference TRBV5-1 and TRBJ1-2): KAGVTQTPRYLIKTRGQQVTLSCSPISGHRSVSWYQQTPGQGLQFLFEYFSETQRNKGNFPGRFSGRQFSNSRSEMNVSTLELGDSALYLCASSLEAAYGYTFGSGTRLTVV.

This clonotype was counted between two and nine times. The CDR3 DNA is TGTGCCAGCAGTGATGACGACACCGGGGAGCTGTTTTTT. It encodes CASSDDDTGELFF. V and J are TRBV6-1 and TRBJ2-2; no clear D. The germline gives CDR1 MNHNS, CDR2 SASEGT. CDR3 length: 13 amino acids. V dropped 3 bases and J dropped 3 bases, with 5 bases sitting between them.

This clonotype was recorded a few times. The chain couples TRBV19 to TRBJ1-5; D uncertain. The CDR3 is 12 residues long. Trimming cost V 4 bases and J 7 bases, with 8 bases left between them. Germline V gene lookup returns CDR1 LNHDA and CDR2 SQIVND (reference sequence). CDR3 amino acids: CASSTLGQPQHF. The CDR3, as DNA: TGTGCCAGTAGTACCCTTGGACAGCCCCAGCATTTT.

In this sample, this clonotype turned up a few times. The genes are TRBV20-1 and TRBJ2-7; D is uncertain. Trimming stripped 2 bases from V and 0 bases from J, with 11 bases between. The CDR3 runs 14 residues. The germline V gene encodes CDR1 DFQATT and CDR2 SNEGSKA (reference sequence). The CDR3 reads CSARRPSSSYEQYF. The CDR3 nucleotides read TGCAGTGCTAGAAGACCGTCAAGCTCCTACGAGCAGTACTTC.

This clonotype came up many times. The DNA for the CDR3 is TGTGCCAGCAGCTTAGTGGGCAACAGGGGCACAGATACGCAGTATTTT. It yields the protein CASSLVGNRGTDTQYF. The chain uses TRBV7-2 and TRBJ2-3, with a weak D call TRBD1 (6 bases). Per the germline V gene, CDR1 is SGHTA and CDR2 is FQGNSA. CDR3 length: 16 amino acids. V was pared by 1 base and J by 1 base, with 12 bases between.

The chain has TRBV5-1 and TRBJ2-7; 8 nucleotides agree with TRBD1. The CDR3 loop spans 14 amino acids. The germline V gene encodes CDR1 SGHRS and CDR2 YFSETQ. V was pared by 4 bases and J by 5 bases, with 8 bases of the junction left unmatched. CDR3 amino acids: CASSVQDRDHEQYF. CDR3 bases: TGCGCCAGCAGCGTCCAGGACAGGGACCACGAGCAGTACTTC.

This clonotype has a count of ten or more. The rearrangement uses TRBV18 and TRBJ1-2; 7 bases match TRBD1. The CDR3 length is 20 residues. The junction had 20 bases not matched to a gene; V was cut back by 2 bases and J by 2 bases. Germline-derived CDR1 and CDR2 are KGHSH and LQKENI. Here the CDR3 reads CASSPFFRGRDRAENYGYTF. As DNA, the CDR3 is TGTGCCAGCTCACCATTCTTCAGAGGGAGAGACAGGGCTGAAAACTATGGCTACACCTTC.

The CDR3 DNA follows: TGTGCCAGCAGCTTATCAGGGAGTGAGCAGTACTTC. Translation: CASSLSGSEQYF. This chain uses TRBV7-9 with TRBJ2-7, with D tentatively TRBD1 or TRBD2 (5 bases each). Per the germline V gene, CDR1 is SEHNR and CDR2 is FQNEAQ (reference sequence). V lost 2 bases and J 7 bases, leaving 9 bases between the germline ends. The CDR3 totals 12 residues.

To note about this clonotype: One end of the junction varies from germline; a read error may be responsible. This sequence joins TRBV5-1 and TRBJ2-7, with D perhaps matching TRBD2 (6 bases). Germline V CDR1 and CDR2: SGHRS, YFSETQ. The CDR3 loop spans 19 amino acids. CDR3 in amino acids: CASSLDRVGTAGGNYERYF. For the CDR3, the DNA is TGCGCCAGCAGCTTGGATCGGGTGGGGACTGCTGGGGGAAATTACGAGCGGTACTTC.